Listed below are T cell receptor beta chains from one sample, sequenced in a study of T cells in Graves' hyperthyroidism and ophthalmopathy. In TCRdb, the multiplex PCR reads were re-called with MiXCR into one record per CDR3 protein. The table includes 350,000 or so distinct CDR3 sequences, around a sixth detected once. The sample taken for sequencing was blood. All receptors come from a woman aged 45-59 years with Graves' hyperthyroidism. Both conserved end residues are trimmed from each CDR3. The D gene is left open where the match is weak.

v_call: TRBV12-3/TRBV12-4; d_call: TRBD2; j_call: TRBJ2-5; cdr3_aa: ASSSRGLALETQY
v_call: TRBV6-2/TRBV6-3; d_call: NA; j_call: TRBJ1-2; cdr3_aa: ASAKDTIPSNYGYT
v_call: TRBV9; d_call: NA; j_call: TRBJ1-1; cdr3_aa: ASSAFRDSHEAF
v_call: TRBV5-1; d_call: NA; j_call: TRBJ2-6; cdr3_aa: ASSLGWRGLAGANVLT
v_call: TRBV7-9; d_call: NA; j_call: TRBJ1-2; cdr3_aa: ASSSRTSAYGYT
v_call: TRBV28; d_call: NA; j_call: TRBJ2-3; cdr3_aa: ASSSHPGRQY
v_call: TRBV11-2; d_call: TRBD1; j_call: TRBJ2-7; cdr3_aa: ASSSQSGGSNEQY
v_call: TRBV5-1; d_call: NA; j_call: TRBJ1-5; cdr3_aa: ASSLGGSHINQPQH
v_call: TRBV12-3/TRBV12-4; d_call: NA; j_call: TRBJ1-6; cdr3_aa: ASSLRAHNSPLH
v_call: TRBV12-3/TRBV12-4; d_call: NA; j_call: TRBJ1-1; cdr3_aa: ASQMNTEAF
v_call: TRBV20-1; d_call: TRBD1; j_call: TRBJ1-2; cdr3_aa: SAETGGYGYT
v_call: TRBV30; d_call: NA; j_call: TRBJ2-3; cdr3_aa: AWNQGGWGTDTQY
v_call: TRBV6-1; d_call: NA; j_call: TRBJ2-7; cdr3_aa: ASSSAGREQY
v_call: TRBV25-1; d_call: NA; j_call: TRBJ2-3; cdr3_aa: ASAPGQHFTDTQY
v_call: TRBV6-1; d_call: NA; j_call: TRBJ2-3; cdr3_aa: ASRSLGLTGAGTDTQY
v_call: TRBV4-1; d_call: NA; j_call: TRBJ2-3; cdr3_aa: ASSQVFGSTDTQY
v_call: TRBV4-1; d_call: NA; j_call: TRBJ2-1; cdr3_aa: ATETGGGPYNEQF
v_call: TRBV2; d_call: NA; j_call: TRBJ2-3; cdr3_aa: ASSEEDFGTDTQY
v_call: TRBV20-1; d_call: NA; j_call: TRBJ2-1; cdr3_aa: SARDTGKWDNEQF
v_call: TRBV6-1; d_call: NA; j_call: TRBJ2-5; cdr3_aa: ASTSGETQY
v_call: TRBV20-1; d_call: TRBD2; j_call: TRBJ2-5; cdr3_aa: SARSGLAGGQVQETQY
v_call: TRBV20-1; d_call: NA; j_call: TRBJ1-5; cdr3_aa: SARLDRGSQPQH
v_call: TRBV11-2; d_call: NA; j_call: TRBJ2-7; cdr3_aa: ASSLLTYEQY
v_call: TRBV9; d_call: NA; j_call: TRBJ2-1; cdr3_aa: ASSWDLHNEQF
v_call: TRBV20-1; d_call: NA; j_call: TRBJ2-3; cdr3_aa: SARPGAGGKTDTQY
v_call: TRBV14; d_call: NA; j_call: TRBJ2-1; cdr3_aa: APGPGVHEQF
v_call: TRBV29-1; d_call: NA; j_call: TRBJ2-7; cdr3_aa: SVREGGPYEQY
v_call: TRBV7-8; d_call: NA; j_call: TRBJ1-1; cdr3_aa: ASSPRTANTEAF
v_call: TRBV5-1; d_call: NA; j_call: TRBJ2-7; cdr3_aa: ASSLVTLRQPKPYEQY
v_call: TRBV7-9; d_call: NA; j_call: TRBJ2-3; cdr3_aa: ASSQKGDTQY
v_call: TRBV30; d_call: TRBD1; j_call: TRBJ1-2; cdr3_aa: AWNLRDSHGYT
v_call: TRBV3-1; d_call: NA; j_call: TRBJ1-4; cdr3_aa: ASSQHSDEKLF
v_call: TRBV2; d_call: TRBD1; j_call: TRBJ2-7; cdr3_aa: ASNRQGSYEQY
v_call: TRBV20-1; d_call: TRBD1; j_call: TRBJ2-7; cdr3_aa: SARVGQGRYEQY
v_call: TRBV19; d_call: TRBD2; j_call: TRBJ2-1; cdr3_aa: ASTFSGSLFGDEQF
v_call: TRBV18; d_call: NA; j_call: TRBJ1-5; cdr3_aa: ASSPTDGTLSNQPQH
v_call: TRBV5-1; d_call: TRBD1; j_call: TRBJ1-5; cdr3_aa: ASSQGTGDQPQH
v_call: TRBV30; d_call: TRBD2; j_call: TRBJ2-3; cdr3_aa: AWSVSSGSSTDTQY
v_call: TRBV20-1; d_call: TRBD1; j_call: TRBJ1-1; cdr3_aa: SASTGGLSEAF
v_call: TRBV5-1; d_call: NA; j_call: TRBJ1-1; cdr3_aa: ASSPGRGGPLDEAF
v_call: TRBV2; d_call: NA; j_call: TRBJ1-6; cdr3_aa: ASSENGSPLH
v_call: TRBV11-2; d_call: NA; j_call: TRBJ1-1; cdr3_aa: ASSLLPWEAF